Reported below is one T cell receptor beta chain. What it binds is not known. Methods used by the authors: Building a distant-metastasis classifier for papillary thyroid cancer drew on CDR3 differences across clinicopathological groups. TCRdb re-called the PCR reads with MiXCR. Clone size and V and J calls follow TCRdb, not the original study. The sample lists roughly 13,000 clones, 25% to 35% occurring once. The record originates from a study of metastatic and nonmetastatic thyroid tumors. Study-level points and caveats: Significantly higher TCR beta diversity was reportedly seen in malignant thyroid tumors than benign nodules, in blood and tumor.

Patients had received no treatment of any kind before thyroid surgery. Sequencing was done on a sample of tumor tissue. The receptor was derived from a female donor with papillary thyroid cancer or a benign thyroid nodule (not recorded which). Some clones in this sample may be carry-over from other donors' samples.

The CDR3 sequence: CASSELQFIGGPSTDTQYF. The CDR3 DNA sequence: TGCGCCAGCAGTGAGTTACAATTTATTGGAGGGCCTAGCACAGATACGCAGTATTTT. V is TRBV10-2 and J is TRBJ2-3; tentatively, D is TRBD2 (6 bases). Germline V gene data show CDR1 as WSHSY and CDR2 as SAAADI. This CDR3 spans 19 amino acids. The V end was cut by 1 base, the J end by 0 bases, with 20 bases between.